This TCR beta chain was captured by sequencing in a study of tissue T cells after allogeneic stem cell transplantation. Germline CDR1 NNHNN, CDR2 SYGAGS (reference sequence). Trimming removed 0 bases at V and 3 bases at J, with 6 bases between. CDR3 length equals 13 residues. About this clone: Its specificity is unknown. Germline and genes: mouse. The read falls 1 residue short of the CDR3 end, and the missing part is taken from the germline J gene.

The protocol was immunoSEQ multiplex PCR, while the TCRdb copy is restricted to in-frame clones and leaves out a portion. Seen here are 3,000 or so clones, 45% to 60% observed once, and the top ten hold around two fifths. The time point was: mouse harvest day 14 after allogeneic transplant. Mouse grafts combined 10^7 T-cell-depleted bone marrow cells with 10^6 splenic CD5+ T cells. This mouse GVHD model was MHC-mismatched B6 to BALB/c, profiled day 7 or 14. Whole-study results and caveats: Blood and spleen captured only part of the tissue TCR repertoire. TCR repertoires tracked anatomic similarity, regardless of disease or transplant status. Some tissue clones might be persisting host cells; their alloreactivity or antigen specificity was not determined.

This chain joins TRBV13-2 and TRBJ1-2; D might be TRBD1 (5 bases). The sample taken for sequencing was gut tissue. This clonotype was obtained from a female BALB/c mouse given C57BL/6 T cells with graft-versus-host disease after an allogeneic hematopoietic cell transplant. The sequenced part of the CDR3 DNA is TGTGCCAGCGGTGATGCCAGGGACTCCGACTACACC. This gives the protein CASGDARDSDYT. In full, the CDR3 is CASGDARDSDYTF.